One sample yielded the 24 T cell receptor beta chains listed below, sequenced in a study of T cells expressing NK-cell markers. TCRdb reworked the 5' RACE reads into one entry per CDR3 protein, no DNA. Its listing shows about 380,000 distinct CDR3 sequences. Sequencing was performed on blood T cells: a sorted CD56 or NKG2C T cell subset, CD4+ or CD8+ T cells, or bulk PBMC T cells (not recorded which). The receptors stem from a man aged 18-70 years in good health.

The chain uses TRBV6-5 and TRBJ2-5; checking the TCRdb D call of TRBD1 is not possible without DNA. CDR1 is MNHEY, CDR2 SVGAGI, per germline. The CDR3 is 14 amino acids. This chain's CDR3 is CASSLHRGQETQYF.

The CDR3 sequence is CASSLGLPGSDIQYF. The chain links TRBV5-1 to TRBJ2-4. From germline, CDR1 is SGHRS and CDR2 YFSETQ. CDR3 length: 15 amino acids.

This chain uses TRBV3-1 with TRBJ2-3. Germline V gene sequence: CDR1 LGHDT, CDR2 YNNKEL (reference sequence). The length of the CDR3 is 15 residues. CDR3 amino acids: CASSQDRWRADTQYF.

The chain carries TRBV18 and TRBJ1-5. CDR3 length equals 13 residues. CDR1 is KGHSH and CDR2 is LQKENI in the germline V gene. Here the CDR3 reads CASSPGRNQPQHF.

The rearrangement uses TRBV20-1 and TRBJ2-1; TCRdb gives TRBD2 as the D gene, but with no DNA this cannot be confirmed. The CDR3 sequence is 15 residues long. Germline CDR1 reads DFQATT; CDR2 reads SNEGSKA (reference sequence). The CDR3: CSVRQRGAVGNEQFF.

The CDR3 region is CASRGGVGTAFF. The V gene is TRBV7-2, the J gene TRBJ1-1; the TRBD1 assignment by TCRdb is unverifiable without DNA. The CDR3 is 12 residues long. The germline V gene encodes CDR1 SGHTA and CDR2 FQGNSA.

The chain carries TRBV27 and TRBJ1-5; no DNA is available, so the TRBD1 call from TCRdb remains unchecked. The CDR3 is 16 amino acids. Germline V gives CDR1 MNHEY, CDR2 SMNVEV (reference sequence). CDR3 sequence: CASSRRWDSGGQPQHF.

The chain employs TRBV15 and TRBJ2-2. The CDR3 runs 18 residues. Germline lookup yields CDR1 LNHNV and CDR2 YYDKDF (reference sequence). This chain's CDR3 is CATRNQWSSNPNTGELFF.

The rearrangement uses TRBV7-3 and TRBJ2-1. Germline V gives CDR1 SGHTA, CDR2 FQGTGA. The CDR3 extends over 15 amino acids. The CDR3 loop is CASSRTLDGYNEQFF.

V is TRBV12-3 or TRBV12-4 and J is TRBJ2-2. CDR3 length: 14 amino acids. The CDR3 protein is CASSLGTDTGELFF.

The rearrangement joins TRBV18 to TRBJ2-4. CDR3 length: 16 amino acids. The germline V gene has CDR1 KGHSH and CDR2 LQKENI. CDR3 amino acids: CASSPPAVAGENIQYF.

The chain employs TRBV12-3 or TRBV12-4 and TRBJ1-1. The CDR3 runs to 13 residues. This CDR3 is CASSENRNTEAFF.

The gene calls are TRBV5-1 and TRBJ2-1; the TCRdb call, TRBD1, lacks DNA for checking. The CDR3 extends over 16 amino acids. Germline-derived CDR1 and CDR2 are SGHRS and YFSETQ. Here the CDR3 reads CASSSLGAGGVNEQFF.

The chain joins TRBV4-2 to TRBJ1-6; the TRBD1 assignment by TCRdb is unverifiable without DNA. Looked up from germline, CDR1 is LGHNA and CDR2 is YNFKEQ. CDR3 length: 14 residues. The CDR3 sequence: CASSQDRGGGALHF.

The V and J genes are TRBV9 and TRBJ1-4; the TCRdb D gene call, TRBD1, has no DNA to confirm it. This CDR3 has 16 amino acids. Germline V gene lookup returns CDR1 SGDLS and CDR2 YYNGEE. The CDR3 reads CASSPWGQGTNEKLFF.

The gene calls are TRBV7-9 and TRBJ1-1; the TRBD1 assignment by TCRdb is unverifiable without DNA. The CDR3 is 19 amino acids. From germline, CDR1 is SEHNR and CDR2 FQNEAQ (reference sequence). CDR3: CASSLGIFRGRGMNTEAFF.

CDR3 in amino acids: CASSFSAPGYTEAFF. The chain has TRBV5-1 and TRBJ1-1; the TCRdb D gene call, TRBD1, has no DNA to confirm it. Germline V gene lookup returns CDR1 SGHRS and CDR2 YFSETQ. CDR3 length equals 15 residues.

V usage is TRBV5-1 and J usage is TRBJ2-7. The CDR3 has 13 amino acids. CDR1 is SGHRS, CDR2 YFSETQ, per germline. The CDR3 sequence is CASTAGSSYEQYF.

The chain employs TRBV5-1 and TRBJ2-6; with no DNA, the TCRdb D assignment of TRBD1 cannot be verified. The CDR3 runs 16 residues. Germline V gene lookup returns CDR1 SGHRS and CDR2 YFSETQ. The CDR3 loop reads CASSPGQGTGANVLTF.

The chain recombines TRBV28 with TRBJ2-7; TCRdb outputs TRBD1, but without DNA this stays unchecked. CDR3 size: 15 residues. Germline CDR1 is MDHEN and CDR2 is SYDVKM. CDR3 amino acids: CASSLFRTGIHEQYF.

CDR3 residues: CASRTRTEYNSPLHF. The rearrangement joins TRBV6-5 to TRBJ1-6; TCRdb picks TRBD1, but there is no DNA to check that call. The CDR3 contains 15 residues. Per the germline V gene, CDR1 is MNHEY and CDR2 is SVGAGI.

The genes are TRBV20-1 and TRBJ2-7; TCRdb proposes TRBD1, but this gene call is untestable without DNA. Per the germline V gene, CDR1 is DFQATT and CDR2 is SNEGSKA (reference sequence). This CDR3 is built from 17 residues. CDR3 region: CSAEEDRESFSSYEQYF.

The CDR3 sequence is CASSFEVSTTDTQYF. The chain employs TRBV7-2 and TRBJ2-3. The CDR3 contains 15 residues. Germline CDR1 SGHTA, CDR2 FQGNSA.

The V and J genes are TRBV7-8 and TRBJ2-3; TCRdb picks TRBD2, but there is no DNA to check that call. This CDR3 is built from 19 residues. Germline assignment: CDR1 SGHVS and CDR2 FQNEAQ. The CDR3 region is CASSLRGLAGKASTDTQYF.